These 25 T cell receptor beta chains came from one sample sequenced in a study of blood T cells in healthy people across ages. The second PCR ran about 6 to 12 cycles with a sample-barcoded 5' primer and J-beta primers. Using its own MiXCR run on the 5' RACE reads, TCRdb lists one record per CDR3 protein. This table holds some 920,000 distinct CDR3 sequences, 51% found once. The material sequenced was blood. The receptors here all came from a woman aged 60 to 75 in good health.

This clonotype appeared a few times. The DNA for the CDR3 is TGCAGTGCTCGACTGGGCAGGGATGGCTACACCTTC. Protein: CSARLGRDGYTF. This chain uses TRBV20-1 with TRBJ1-2; D is possibly TRBD1 (5 bases). V was shortened by 5 bases and J by 6 bases, with 13 bases between the two germline ends. Germline-derived CDR1 and CDR2 are DFQATT and SNEGSKA (reference sequence). The CDR3 runs 12 residues.

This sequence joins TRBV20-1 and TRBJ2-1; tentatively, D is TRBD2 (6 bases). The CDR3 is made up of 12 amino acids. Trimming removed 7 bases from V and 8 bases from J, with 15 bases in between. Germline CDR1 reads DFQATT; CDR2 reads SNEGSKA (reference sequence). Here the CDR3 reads CSVGGKTDEQFF. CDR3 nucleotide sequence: TGCAGTGTTGGAGGGAAGACAGATGAGCAGTTCTTC.

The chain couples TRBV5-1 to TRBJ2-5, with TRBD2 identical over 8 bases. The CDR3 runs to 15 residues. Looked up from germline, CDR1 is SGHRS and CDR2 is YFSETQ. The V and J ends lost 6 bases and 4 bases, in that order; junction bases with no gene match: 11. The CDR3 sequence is CASNGGSAGVETQYF. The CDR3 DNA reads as TGCGCCAGCAATGGGGGCTCAGCGGGAGTAGAGACCCAGTACTTC.

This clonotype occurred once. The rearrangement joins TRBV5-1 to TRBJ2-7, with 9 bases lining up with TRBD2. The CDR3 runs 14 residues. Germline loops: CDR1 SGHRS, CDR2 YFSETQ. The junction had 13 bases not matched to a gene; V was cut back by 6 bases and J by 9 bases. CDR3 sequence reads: CASKGAGGMHTQYF. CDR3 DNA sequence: TGCGCCAGCAAGGGAGCGGGAGGAATGCATACGCAGTACTTC.

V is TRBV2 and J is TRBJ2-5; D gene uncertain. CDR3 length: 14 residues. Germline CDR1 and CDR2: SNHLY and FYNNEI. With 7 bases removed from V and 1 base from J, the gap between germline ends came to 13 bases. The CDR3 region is CASIRERGQETQYF. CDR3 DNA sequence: TGTGCCAGCATTCGAGAGCGCGGCCAAGAGACCCAGTACTTC. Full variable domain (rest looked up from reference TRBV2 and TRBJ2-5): EPEVTQTPSHQVTQMGQEVILRCVPISNHLYFYWYRQILGQKVEFLVSFYNNEISEKSEIFDDQFSVERPDGSNFTLKIRSTKLEDSAMYFCASIRERGQETQYFGPGTRLLVL.

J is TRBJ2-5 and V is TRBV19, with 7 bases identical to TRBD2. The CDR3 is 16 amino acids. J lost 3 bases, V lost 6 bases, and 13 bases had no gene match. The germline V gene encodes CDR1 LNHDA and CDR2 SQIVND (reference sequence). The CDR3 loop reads CASSPQTSSDEETQYF. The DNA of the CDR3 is TGTGCCAGTAGCCCCCAGACTAGCAGCGACGAAGAGACCCAGTACTTC.

For the CDR3, the DNA is TGTGCCAGCAGCCAAGTAGCCCAGGGGGGGAGTGGCTACACCTTC. Translating gives CASSQVAQGGSGYTF. The rearrangement joins TRBV14 to TRBJ1-2, with 7 bases lining up with TRBD1. There are 15 residues in the CDR3. The J segment lost 7 bases and the V segment lost 1 base, leaving 9 bases of the junction unmatched. Germline-derived CDR1 and CDR2 are SGHDN and FVKESK.

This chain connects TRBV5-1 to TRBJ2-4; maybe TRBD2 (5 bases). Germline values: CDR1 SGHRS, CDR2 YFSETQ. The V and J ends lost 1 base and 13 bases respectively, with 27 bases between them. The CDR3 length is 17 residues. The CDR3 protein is CASSLPRGQETSYGQYF. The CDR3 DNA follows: TGCGCCAGCAGCTTGCCCCGAGGGCAGGAGACTTCCTACGGGCAGTACTTC.

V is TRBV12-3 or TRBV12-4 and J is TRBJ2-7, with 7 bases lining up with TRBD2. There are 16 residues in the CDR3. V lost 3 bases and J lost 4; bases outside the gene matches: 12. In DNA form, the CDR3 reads TGTGCCAGCAGTTTTTATAATGCGGGGGATGGGTACGAGCAGTACTTC. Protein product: CASSFYNAGDGYEQYF.

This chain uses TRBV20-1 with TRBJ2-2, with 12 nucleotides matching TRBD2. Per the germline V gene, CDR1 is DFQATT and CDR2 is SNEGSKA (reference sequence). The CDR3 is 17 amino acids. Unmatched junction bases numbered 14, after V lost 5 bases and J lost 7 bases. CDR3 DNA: TGCAGTGCTCCGCTGACTAGCGGGAGTACTTTGGTCGGGGAGCTGTTTTTT. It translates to CSAPLTSGSTLVGELFF.

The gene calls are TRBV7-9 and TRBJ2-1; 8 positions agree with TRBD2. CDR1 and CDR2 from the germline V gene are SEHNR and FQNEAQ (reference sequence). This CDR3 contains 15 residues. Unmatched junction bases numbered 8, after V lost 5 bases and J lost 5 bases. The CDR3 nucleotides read TGTGCCAGCAGCCCCCGGGAGGGGACAAACAATGAGCAGTTCTTC. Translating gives CASSPREGTNNEQFF. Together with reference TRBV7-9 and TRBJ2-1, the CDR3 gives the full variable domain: DTGVSQNPRHKITKRGQNVTFRCDPISEHNRLYWYRQTLGQGPEFLTYFQNEAQLEKSRLLSDRFSAERPKGSFSTLEIQRTEQGDSAMYLCASSPREGTNNEQFFGPGTRLTVL.

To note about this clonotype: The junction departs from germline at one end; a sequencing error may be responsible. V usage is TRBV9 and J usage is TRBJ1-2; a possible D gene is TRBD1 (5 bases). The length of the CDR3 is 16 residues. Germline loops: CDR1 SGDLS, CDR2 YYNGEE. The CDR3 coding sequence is TGTGTCAGCAGCGACGGAACTCTAAGACAGTACTATGGCTACACCTTC. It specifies CVSSDGTLRQYYGYTF.

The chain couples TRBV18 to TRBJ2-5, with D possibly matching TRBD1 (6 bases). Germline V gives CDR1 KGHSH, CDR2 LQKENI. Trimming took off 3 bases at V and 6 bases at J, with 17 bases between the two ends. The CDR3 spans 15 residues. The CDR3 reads CASSPVQGAGKTQYF. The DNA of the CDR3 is TGTGCCAGCTCACCTGTACAGGGAGCCGGAAAGACCCAGTACTTC.

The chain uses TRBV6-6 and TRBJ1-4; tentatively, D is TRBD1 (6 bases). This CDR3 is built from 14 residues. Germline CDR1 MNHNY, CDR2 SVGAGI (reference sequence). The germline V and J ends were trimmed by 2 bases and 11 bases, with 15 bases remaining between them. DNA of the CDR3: TGTGCCAGCAGTTACGGGACCGCAGGGGAGAAACTGTTTTTT. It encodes CASSYGTAGEKLFF.

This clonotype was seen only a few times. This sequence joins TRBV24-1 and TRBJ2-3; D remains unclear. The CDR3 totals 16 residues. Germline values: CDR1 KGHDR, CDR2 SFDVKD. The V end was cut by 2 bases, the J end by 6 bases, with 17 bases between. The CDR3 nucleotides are TGTGCCACCAGTGATTCGTCGGTCGAACTCTCGGATACGCAGTATTTT. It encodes CATSDSSVELSDTQYF.

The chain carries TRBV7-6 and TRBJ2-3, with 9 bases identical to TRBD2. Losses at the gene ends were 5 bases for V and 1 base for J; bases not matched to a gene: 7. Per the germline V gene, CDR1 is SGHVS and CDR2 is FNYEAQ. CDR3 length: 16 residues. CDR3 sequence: CASSPSSGIGTDTQYF. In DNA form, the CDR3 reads TGTGCCAGCAGCCCCTCTAGCGGGATTGGCACAGATACGCAGTATTTT.

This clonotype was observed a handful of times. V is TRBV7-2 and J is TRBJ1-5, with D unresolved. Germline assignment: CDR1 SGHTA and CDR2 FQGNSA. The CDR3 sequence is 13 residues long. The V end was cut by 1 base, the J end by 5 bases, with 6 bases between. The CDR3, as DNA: TGTGCCAGCAGCTTAGTTCCGGATCAGCCCCAGCATTTT. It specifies CASSLVPDQPQHF.

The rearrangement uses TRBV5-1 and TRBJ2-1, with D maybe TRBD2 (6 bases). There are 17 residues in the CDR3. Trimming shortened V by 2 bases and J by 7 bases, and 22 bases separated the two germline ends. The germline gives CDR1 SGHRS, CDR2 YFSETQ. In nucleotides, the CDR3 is TGCGCCAGCAGCTTCAATGTCGGGGGTCTAGCGAAAAATGAGCAGTTCTTC. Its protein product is CASSFNVGGLAKNEQFF.

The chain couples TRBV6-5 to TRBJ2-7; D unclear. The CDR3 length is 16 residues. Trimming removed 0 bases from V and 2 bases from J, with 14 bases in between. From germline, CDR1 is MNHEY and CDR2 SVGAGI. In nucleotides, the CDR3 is TGTGCCAGCAGTTACTCGAACCGGGCATCCACCTACGAGCAGTACTTC. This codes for CASSYSNRASTYEQYF.

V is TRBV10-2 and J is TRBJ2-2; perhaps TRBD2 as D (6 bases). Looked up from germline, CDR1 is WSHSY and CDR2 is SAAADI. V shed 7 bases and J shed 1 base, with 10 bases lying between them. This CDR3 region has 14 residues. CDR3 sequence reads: CASKGGLNTGELFF. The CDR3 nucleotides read TGCGCCAGCAAGGGAGGCCTGAACACCGGGGAGCTGTTTTTT.

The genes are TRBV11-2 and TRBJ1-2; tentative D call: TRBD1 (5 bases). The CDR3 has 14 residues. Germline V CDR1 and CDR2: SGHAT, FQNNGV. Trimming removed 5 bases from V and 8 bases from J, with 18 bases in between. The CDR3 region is CASSRSQGSEGYTF. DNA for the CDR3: TGTGCCAGCAGCCGAAGTCAGGGTAGTGAGGGCTACACCTTC.

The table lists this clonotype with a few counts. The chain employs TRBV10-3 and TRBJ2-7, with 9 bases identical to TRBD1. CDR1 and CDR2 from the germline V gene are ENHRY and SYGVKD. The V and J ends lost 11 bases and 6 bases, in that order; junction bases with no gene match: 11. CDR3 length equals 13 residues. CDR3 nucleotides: TGTGCCGTACAAAAACAGGGGGCGGGCGAGCAGTACTTC. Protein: CAVQKQGAGEQYF.

The CDR3 here is CASSWTGTRQETQYF. CDR3 nucleotides: TGTGCCAGCAGCTGGACGGGGACTAGGCAAGAGACCCAGTACTTC. The rearrangement uses TRBV7-6 and TRBJ2-5, with 8 nucleotides matching TRBD2. Germline-derived CDR1 and CDR2 are SGHVS and FNYEAQ. Germline trimming cut 4 bases from V and 2 bases from J; bases unmatched to any gene: 6. The CDR3 spans 15 residues.

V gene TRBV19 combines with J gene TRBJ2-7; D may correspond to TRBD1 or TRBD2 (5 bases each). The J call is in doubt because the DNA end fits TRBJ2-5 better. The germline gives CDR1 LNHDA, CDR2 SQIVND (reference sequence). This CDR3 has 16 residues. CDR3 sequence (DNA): TGTGCCAGTAGTATATCCTCCGGGAAGGGGCAAGAGACCCAGTACTTC. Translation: CASSISSGKGQETQYF.

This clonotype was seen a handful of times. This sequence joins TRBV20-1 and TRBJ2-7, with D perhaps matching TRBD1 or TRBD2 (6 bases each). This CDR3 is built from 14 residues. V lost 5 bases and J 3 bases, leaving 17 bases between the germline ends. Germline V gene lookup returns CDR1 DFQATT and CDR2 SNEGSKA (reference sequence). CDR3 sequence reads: CSAPGGTLLYEQYF. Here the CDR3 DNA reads TGCAGTGCTCCTGGAGGGACATTACTCTACGAGCAGTACTTC.